The T cell receptor (beta chain) described here comes from a study of cytomegalovirus exposure and HLA in healthy donors. Overall study results and limits: An analysis was carried out at a later point. It showed that HLA-associated TCR beta chains were more clonally expanded than equally common non-associated chains. Trimming of TCR beta V- and J-genes showed a link, identified in a later analysis, to a missense DCLRE1C variant.

Amplification used 60 Vbeta primers and 13 Jbeta primers. Libraries were prepared by immunoSEQ multiplex PCR; TCRdb keeps only in-frame clonotypes and omits some of them. The sample contains approximately 190,000 clones, 12% of which appear only once. This clone was detected only a few times. Antigen unknown. V trimming: 4 bases; J trimming: 2 bases; junction bases outside the gene matches: 6. The CDR3 contains 17 residues. From germline, CDR1 is SGDLS and CDR2 YYNGEE. This rearrangement joins TRBV9 to TRBJ2-3, with 14 nucleotides matching TRBD2. This TCR came from a man aged 45-65 years in good health and CMV-seropositive. Sequenced material: PBMCs. CDR3 sequence: CASSPGLAGGPTDTQYF. The CDR3, as DNA: TGTGCCAGCAGCCCTGGACTAGCGGGGGGACCCACAGATACGCAGTATTTT.